These 26 T cell receptor beta chains were sequenced from one sample in a study of blood T cell repertoires in COVID-19. Clones were sequenced by immunoSEQ multiplex PCR, and TCRdb holds only the in-frame ones, with some missing. This table has fewer than 350,000 clones, around 88% appearing once. Sequenced material: peripheral blood. These receptors all come from a woman between 65 and 79 years old with COVID-19, enrolled during active disease.

The genes are TRBV5-8 and TRBJ1-5, with 10 bases identical to TRBD1. The CDR3 extends over 18 amino acids. Germline V gene data show CDR1 as SGHTS and CDR2 as YDEGEE. After removal of 4 bases from V and 2 bases from J, the junction contained 12 bases not matched to a gene. CDR3 nucleotides: TGTGCCAGCAGCCCGGACAGGGGGGGTTCTCTTGGCAATCAGCCCCAGCATTTT. This sequence encodes CASSPDRGGSLGNQPQHF.

This chain joins TRBV19 and TRBJ1-3, with a tentative D call TRBD1 (5 bases). This CDR3 region has 16 residues. CDR1 and CDR2 from the germline V gene are LNHDA and SQIVND (reference sequence). Trimming took off 9 bases at V and 0 bases at J, with 18 bases between the two ends. The CDR3 DNA is TGTGCCAGCTCGGAGGGGAGGGCTTCCTCTGGAAACACCATATATTTT. Translating it yields CASSEGRASSGNTIYF.

V and J are TRBV11-2 and TRBJ2-5; the D is unclear. CDR1 and CDR2 from the germline V gene are SGHAT and FQNNGV. The CDR3 has 14 amino acids. V was clipped by 3 bases and J by 4 bases, with 12 bases between them. The DNA of the CDR3 is TGTGCCAGCAGCTTGAGTCGGGTTTCAGAGACCCAGTACTTC. Its translation is CASSLSRVSETQYF.

J is TRBJ1-2 and V is TRBV27; 9 positions match TRBD1. The CDR3 is 14 residues long. Trimming at V came to 6 bases and at J to 6 bases, leaving 8 bases not matched to a gene. Germline lookup yields CDR1 MNHEY and CDR2 SMNVEV (reference sequence). In DNA, the CDR3 is TGTGCCAGCAGCCCCCTACAGGGGGCGGATGGCTACACCTTC. This encodes CASSPLQGADGYTF.

The genes are TRBV27 and TRBJ2-7, with 9 bases lining up with TRBD2. The germline V gene has CDR1 MNHEY and CDR2 SMNVEV (reference sequence). V trimming: 11 bases; J trimming: 2 bases; junction bases outside the gene matches: 7. This CDR3 contains 13 residues. The DNA of the CDR3 is TGTGCCGCGGGAGGGTCTAGCGCCTACGAGCAGTACTTC. It encodes CAAGGSSAYEQYF.

This clone occurred a few times. The chain carries TRBV6-6 and TRBJ1-2; TRBD1 matches at 9 bases. The J segment lost 5 bases and the V segment lost 5 bases, leaving 6 bases of the junction unmatched. Germline lookup yields CDR1 MNHNY and CDR2 SVGAGI (reference sequence). This CDR3 is built from 14 residues. The chain's CDR3 is CASSTGTGKYGYTF. DNA of the CDR3: TGTGCCAGCAGTACCGGGACAGGGAAGTATGGCTACACCTTC.

The chain has TRBV14 and TRBJ1-4, with 7 bases matching TRBD1. The germline gives CDR1 SGHDN, CDR2 FVKESK. Losses at the gene ends were 4 bases for V and 8 bases for J; bases not matched to a gene: 10. This CDR3 contains 15 residues. In DNA, the CDR3 is TGTGCCAGCAGCCTCTGGAAGGGGGCGGGCGAAAAACTGTTTTTT. Translating gives CASSLWKGAGEKLFF.

The CDR3 coding sequence is TGTGCCAGCAGCTTAGATCGGACAGGGTACTCTGGAAACACCATATATTTT. Translated: CASSLDRTGYSGNTIYF. This chain joins TRBV11-2 and TRBJ1-3; TRBD1 aligns across 8 bases. The CDR3 has 17 amino acids. V shed 0 bases, J shed 0 bases, and the junction held 4 bases outside the gene matches. Germline CDR1 SGHAT, CDR2 FQNNGV.

This clone was seen only once. The chain uses TRBV9 and TRBJ2-7; TRBD1 aligns across 8 bases. The germline V gene has CDR1 SGDLS and CDR2 YYNGEE. The CDR3 is 15 residues long. Germline trimming cut 0 bases from V and 3 bases from J; bases unmatched to any gene: 5. The CDR3 is CASSVDDRGSYEQYF. The CDR3 nucleotides read TGTGCCAGCAGCGTAGATGACAGGGGAAGCTACGAGCAGTACTTC.

The rearrangement links TRBV10-3 to TRBJ2-3; 12 nucleotides match TRBD2. Germline loops: CDR1 ENHRY, CDR2 SYGVKD. V lost 10 bases, J lost 2 bases, and 4 bases stayed unmatched. CDR3 size: 14 residues. The CDR3 nucleotides are TGTGCCAGCACTAGCGGGGGGAACACAGATACGCAGTATTTT. Translation gives CASTSGGNTDTQYF.

The chain is built from TRBV12-3 or TRBV12-4 and TRBJ1-2; weak D call: TRBD1 (5 bases). The V gene lost 0 bases and the J gene lost 3 bases, with 5 bases spanning the gap. This CDR3 has 13 amino acids. CDR3 protein: CASSLAGDYGYTF. The CDR3 region has the DNA TGTGCCAGCAGTTTAGCAGGGGACTATGGCTACACCTTC.

The chain employs TRBV10-3 and TRBJ1-2; 8 bases are a match to TRBD1. The germline CDR1 and CDR2 sequences are ENHRY and SYGVKD. The CDR3 spans 14 residues. CDR3 loop: CASKPTGEDYGYTF. Here the CDR3 DNA reads TGTGCATCAAAGCCGACAGGGGAGGACTATGGCTACACCTTC.

The gene calls are TRBV30 and TRBJ1-2, with D possibly matching TRBD1 (6 bases). Deletions cut 3 bases from V and 7 bases from J, with 12 bases between. Germline V gives CDR1 GTSNPN, CDR2 SVGIG (reference sequence). This CDR3 spans 12 amino acids. CDR3 sequence reads: CAWRQGKGGYTF. Here the CDR3 DNA reads TGTGCCTGGAGACAGGGTAAAGGTGGCTACACCTTC.

The rearrangement joins TRBV21-1 to TRBJ2-1; the D call TRBD2 from the table was never checked on the DNA. TRBV21-1 is a listed pseudogene. The length of the CDR3 is 17 residues. This chain's CDR3 is CASTPPLLAGGYNEQFF. In DNA, the CDR3 is TGTGCCAGCACCCCACCCCTTCTAGCGGGGGGGTACAATGAGCAGTTCTTC.

The chain couples TRBV6-2 or TRBV6-3 to TRBJ1-1; maybe TRBD1 (5 bases). The V end was cut by 6 bases, the J end by 6 bases, with 20 bases between. Per germline, CDR1 MNHEY and CDR2 SVGEGT. The CDR3 is 15 amino acids. In nucleotides, the CDR3 is TGTGCCAGCAGCCCTCCGGGGGAAGGGTTGGCTGAAGCTTTCTTT. It codes for CASSPPGEGLAEAFF.

This clone turned up a few times. This chain joins TRBV4-1 and TRBJ1-5; a possible D gene is TRBD1 (6 bases). The germline V and J ends were trimmed by 0 bases and 2 bases, with 11 bases remaining between them. This CDR3 comprises 16 residues. In germline, CDR1 is MGHRA, CDR2 YSYEKL. CDR3 amino acids: CASSQEPGDGNQPQHF. The CDR3 DNA reads TGCGCCAGCAGCCAAGAGCCAGGGGACGGCAATCAGCCCCAGCATTTT.

This clone was observed many times. The J gene is TRBJ1-2, the V gene TRBV2; 9 nucleotides align to TRBD1. The germline V gene encodes CDR1 SNHLY and CDR2 FYNNEI. V gave up 5 bases and J gave up 5 bases; unmatched junction bases: 6. The CDR3 is 14 amino acids. The CDR3 sequence is CASSLQGAQYGYTF. CDR3 bases: TGTGCCAGCAGTTTACAGGGGGCGCAATATGGCTACACCTTC.

The chain has TRBV5-1 and TRBJ1-3; TRBD1 aligns across 11 bases. With 4 bases clipped from V and 0 bases from J, the junction kept 3 bases outside the gene matches. The CDR3 extends over 16 amino acids. Germline V gene data show CDR1 as SGHRS and CDR2 as YFSETQ. CDR3 sequence (DNA): TGCGCCAGCAGCACTGGGACAGGGGGCTCTGGAAACACCATATATTTT. Its protein product is CASSTGTGGSGNTIYF.

The gene calls are TRBV19 and TRBJ2-7; perhaps TRBD1 as D (6 bases). Germline CDR1 LNHDA, CDR2 SQIVND (reference sequence). This CDR3 has 13 amino acids. The germline V and J ends were trimmed by 9 bases and 5 bases, with 17 bases remaining between them. CDR3 protein: CARTRGLTHEQYF. CDR3 DNA: TGTGCCAGAACCAGGGGTTTGACCCACGAGCAGTACTTC.

The chain recombines TRBV28 with TRBJ1-2; 12 bases are shared with TRBD1. The CDR3 is 16 residues long. J lost 1 base, V lost 6 bases, and 6 bases had no gene match. Germline assignment: CDR1 MDHEN and CDR2 SYDVKM. CDR3 coding DNA: TGTGCCAGCAGGGCTGGGGACAGGGGGCTTAACTATGGCTACACCTTC. Protein: CASRAGDRGLNYGYTF.

The V and J genes are TRBV18 and TRBJ2-7; 7 bases match TRBD1. Germline V gene sequence: CDR1 KGHSH, CDR2 LQKENI. This CDR3 contains 13 residues. J was trimmed by 9 bases and V by 6 bases; bases with no gene match: 11. CDR3 DNA: TGTGCCAGCTCGTTCTCTGACAGGGATTGGCAGTACTTC. This gives the protein CASSFSDRDWQYF.

Notes on this clone: This specimen includes other DNA sequences encoding the same CDR3. The CDR3 here is CASSLAGTNTGELFF. CDR3 nucleotides: TGCGCCAGCAGCTTGGCCGGGACAAACACCGGGGAGCTGTTTTTT. The rearrangement uses TRBV5-1 and TRBJ2-2; weak D call: TRBD1 (6 bases). The V and J ends lost 0 bases and 2 bases respectively, with 8 bases between them. The germline CDR1 and CDR2 sequences are SGHRS and YFSETQ. The CDR3 length is 15 residues.

The rearrangement uses TRBV11-3 and TRBJ2-7; the D gene is possibly TRBD1 (8 bases). V lost 4 bases to trimming and J lost 1 base, with 14 bases between them. The germline V gene has CDR1 SGHNT and CDR2 YENEEA. The CDR3 has 15 residues. DNA for the CDR3: TGTGCCAGCAGCTACACAGGGGGGGCGTCCTACGAGCAGTACTTC. This codes for CASSYTGGASYEQYF.

The chain couples TRBV30 to TRBJ1-2; D gene ambiguous. The length of the CDR3 is 13 residues. V was trimmed by 3 bases and J by 1 base, leaving 9 bases between them. From germline, CDR1 is GTSNPN and CDR2 SVGIG (reference sequence). In DNA form, the CDR3 reads TGTGCCTGGAGCCGACTGCTTAACTATGGCTACACCTTC. It encodes CAWSRLLNYGYTF.

V and J are TRBV29-1 and TRBJ1-2; TRBD1 is a possible D gene (6 bases). Germline V gene lookup returns CDR1 SQVTM and CDR2 ANQGSEA. Trimming shortened V by 5 bases and J by 4 bases, and 14 bases separated the two germline ends. The CDR3 is 13 amino acids. This CDR3 reads CSVPSDSFYGYTF. The CDR3 DNA follows: TGCAGCGTTCCTTCGGACAGTTTCTATGGCTACACCTTC. The whole variable domain, filled in from reference TRBV29-1 and TRBJ1-2, reads SAVISQKPSRDICQRGTSLTIQCQVDSQVTMMFWYRQQPGQSLTLIATANQGSEATYESGFVIDKFPISRPNLTFSTLTVSNMSPEDSSIYLCSVPSDSFYGYTFGSGTRLTVV.

The V call is TRBV7-9, the J call TRBJ2-7; D unclear. The CDR3 covers 11 residues. CDR1 and CDR2 from the germline V gene are SEHNR and FQNEAQ (reference sequence). Trimming removed 4 bases at V and 6 bases at J, with 7 bases between. This CDR3 is CASSSSGEQYF. The CDR3 DNA sequence: TGTGCCAGCAGCTCCTCCGGCGAGCAGTACTTC.